Presented here are 21 T cell receptor beta chains from one specimen sequenced in a study of blood T cell repertoires in COVID-19 (dated by TCRdb to about 2020). The protocol used for the library was the immunoSEQ multiplex PCR assay. As stored in TCRdb, this immuneACCESS dataset retains in-frame rearrangements with V and J assigned. A fraction of the clones does not appear; measured against another copy, unresolved V genes explain less than half of the discrepancy, and the remainder lacks a known reason. Counted in this sample were a few hundred thousand clones; 85% of them appeared once. The leading ten clones occupy over 15% of the sample. The sequencing sample was made of PBMCs or T cells enriched from blood (not recorded which). The origin of the receptors is a man aged 40-55 years who had recovered from COVID-19.

The V call is TRBV9, the J call TRBJ2-7; 8 bases are a match to TRBD2. V lost 0 bases, J lost 5 bases, and 10 bases stayed unmatched. This CDR3 is 16 amino acids long. Germline V gene lookup returns CDR1 SGDLS and CDR2 YYNGEE. The CDR3 region has the DNA TGTGCCAGCAGCGTAGCTAGCAGCGGGAGACTGAACGAGCAGTACTTC. Its protein is CASSVASSGRLNEQYF.

V is TRBV5-4 and J is TRBJ1-1; a possible D gene is TRBD1 (5 bases). V was trimmed by 0 bases and J by 2 bases, leaving 11 bases between them. This CDR3 is 15 amino acids long. Germline V gene sequence: CDR1 SGHNT, CDR2 YYREEE (reference sequence). CDR3 amino acids: CASSLEGPSNTEAFF. The CDR3 coding sequence is TGTGCCAGCAGCTTGGAGGGGCCCAGCAACACTGAAGCTTTCTTT.

The chain recombines TRBV28 with TRBJ1-4, with D uncertain. This CDR3 comprises 14 residues. Germline V gene lookup returns CDR1 MDHEN and CDR2 SYDVKM. V was clipped by 5 bases and J by 2 bases, with 9 bases between them. This CDR3 reads CASSRHTTNEKLFF. The DNA of the CDR3 is TGTGCCAGCAGTCGACACACCACTAATGAAAAACTGTTTTTT.

The chain combines TRBV4-3 with TRBJ1-4; D perhaps matches TRBD1 (5 bases). The V gene's germline CDR1 is LGHNA and CDR2 YSLEER. This CDR3 is 16 amino acids long. Deletions cut 0 bases from V and 3 bases from J, with 11 bases between. CDR3 residues: CASSQEATASNEKLFF. For the CDR3, the DNA is TGCGCCAGCAGCCAAGAGGCGACAGCTTCTAATGAAAAACTGTTTTTT.

The chain joins TRBV3-1 (or the pseudogene TRBV3-2) to TRBJ1-2, with TRBD1 identical over 9 bases. From germline, CDR1 is LGHDT and CDR2 YNNKEL (reference sequence). With V trimmed by 3 bases and J by 6 bases, 2 bases remained unmatched. This CDR3 is built from 13 residues. CDR3 bases: TGTGCCAGCAGCCATAGGACAGGGGATGGCTACACCTTC. Amino acid sequence: CASSHRTGDGYTF.

The J gene is TRBJ1-3, the V gene TRBV7-9, with 7 bases aligning to TRBD1. Germline CDR1 and CDR2: SEHNR and FQNEAQ (reference sequence). CDR3 length: 14 residues. With 5 bases clipped from V and 8 bases from J, the junction kept 9 bases outside the gene matches. CDR3: CASSIRQGRDTIYF. The CDR3, as DNA: TGTGCCAGCAGCATTAGACAGGGAAGAGACACCATATATTTT.

V gene TRBV7-9 combines with J gene TRBJ2-7, with D hard to call. Germline values: CDR1 SEHNR, CDR2 FQNEAQ (reference sequence). Trimming stripped 8 bases from V and 5 bases from J, with 22 bases between. This CDR3 has 15 amino acids. The CDR3 region has the DNA TGTGCCAGCTCAACTTACATCGAGGAACTGGACGAGCAGTACTTC. Translation gives CASSTYIEELDEQYF.

The chain carries TRBV19 and TRBJ1-2; TRBD1 matches 10 bases. Germline V gene lookup returns CDR1 LNHDA and CDR2 SQIVND (reference sequence). The CDR3 is 15 amino acids. V was pared by 5 bases and J by 4 bases, with 7 bases of the junction left unmatched. The CDR3 sequence: CASSSTGTGVYGYTF. CDR3 DNA sequence: TGTGCCAGTAGTTCAACCGGGACAGGGGTCTATGGCTACACCTTC.

This clone was detected a few times. The chain links TRBV3-1 (or the pseudogene TRBV3-2) to TRBJ2-5; D is possibly TRBD2 (5 bases). The germline gives CDR1 LGHDT, CDR2 YNNKEL (reference sequence). V lost 8 bases to trimming and J lost 5 bases, with 21 bases between them. The CDR3 is 15 amino acids. The CDR3 region has the DNA TGTGCCAGCGAACCGACCCAACGGGGTGGGGAGACCCAGTACTTC. Translating it yields CASEPTQRGGETQYF.

This clone was recorded a few times. This chain connects TRBV5-1 to TRBJ1-5, with D tentatively TRBD1 (5 bases). Germline V gene lookup returns CDR1 SGHRS and CDR2 YFSETQ. The V end lost 0 bases, the J end lost 4 bases, and 11 bases lay between the germline ends. The CDR3 loop spans 15 amino acids. CDR3 DNA: TGCGCCAGCAGCTTGGACGGACAACTGAATCAGCCCCAGCATTTT. Translation gives CASSLDGQLNQPQHF.

V gene TRBV11-2 combines with J gene TRBJ2-5; D is ambiguous. CDR1 and CDR2 (germline): SGHAT, FQNNGV. The CDR3 length is 14 residues. V lost 2 bases and J lost 4, with 11 bases in between. The CDR3 DNA reads TGTGCCAGCAGCTTATCGTCGCCGGGAGAGACCCAGTACTTC. It codes for CASSLSSPGETQYF.

This chain uses TRBV6-5 with TRBJ2-1, with TRBD1 matching over 7 bases. The CDR3 is 14 residues long. The ends lost 5 bases at V and 7 bases at J; junction bases unmatched: 8. Germline values: CDR1 MNHEY, CDR2 SVGAGI. Written as DNA, the CDR3 is TGTGCCAGCAGTCCCAGGGGGTCGATGAATGAGCAGTTCTTC. The encoded protein is CASSPRGSMNEQFF.

This chain uses TRBV25-1 with TRBJ1-2; TRBD1 aligns across 7 bases. Germline V CDR1 and CDR2: MGHDK, SYGVNS. J lost 0 bases, V lost 1 base, and 8 bases had no gene match. The CDR3 spans 17 residues. The CDR3 sequence: CASSESVGGLANYGYTF. CDR3 DNA sequence: TGTGCCAGCAGTGAATCGGTAGGGGGCCTCGCTAACTATGGCTACACCTTC.

The chain combines TRBV27 with TRBJ2-1; 8 nucleotides line up with TRBD2. The CDR3 spans 15 residues. J gave up 3 bases and V 1 base, and 2 bases lay outside the gene matches. CDR1 and CDR2 from the germline V gene are MNHEY and SMNVEV (reference sequence). CDR3 residues: CASSLFAGGYNEQFF. DNA for the CDR3: TGTGCCAGCAGTTTATTTGCGGGAGGCTACAATGAGCAGTTCTTC.

The CDR3 sequence is CASHRGTSGNTIYF. The CDR3 DNA is TGTGCCAGCCACAGGGGGACCTCTGGAAACACCATATATTTT. V is TRBV19 and J is TRBJ1-3; 8 bases agree with TRBD1. CDR1 is LNHDA and CDR2 is SQIVND in the germline V gene (reference sequence). Unmatched junction bases numbered 4, after V lost 9 bases and J lost 0 bases. This CDR3 comprises 14 residues.

V usage is TRBV5-4 and J usage is TRBJ1-6; D call uncertain. The CDR3 consists of 15 residues. Looked up from germline, CDR1 is SGHNT and CDR2 is YYREEE (reference sequence). Trimming removed 0 bases from V and 0 bases from J, with 4 bases in between. The chain's CDR3 is CASSLDSSYNSPLHF. The CDR3 nucleotides read TGTGCCAGCAGCTTGGACAGCTCCTATAATTCACCCCTCCACTTT. Based on the CDR3 plus reference TRBV5-4 and TRBJ1-6, the full variable domain is ETGVTQSPTHLIKTRGQQVTLRCSSQSGHNTVSWYQQALGQGPQFIFQYYREEENGRGNFPPRFSGLQFPNYSSELNVNALELDDSALYLCASSLDSSYNSPLHFGNGTRLTVT.

This chain connects TRBV3-1 (or the pseudogene TRBV3-2) to TRBJ2-2; 8 bases are a match to TRBD2. The CDR3 has 15 amino acids. Germline V gene data show CDR1 as LGHDT and CDR2 as YNNKEL (reference sequence). Trimming at V came to 4 bases and at J to 9 bases, leaving 10 bases not matched to a gene. CDR3 coding DNA: TGTGCCAGCAGCCTACGTGGAGCGGGAGTAAGGGAGCTGTTTTTT. The encoded protein is CASSLRGAGVRELFF.

The V call is TRBV7-9, the J call TRBJ2-1, with TRBD2 matching over 9 bases. The J segment lost 4 bases and the V segment lost 4 bases, leaving 11 bases of the junction unmatched. Germline V CDR1 and CDR2: SEHNR, FQNEAQ (reference sequence). The CDR3 sequence is 17 residues long. CDR3 coding DNA: TGTGCCAGCAGCTGGCTCGGTGGTAGCGGGGGATACAATGAGCAGTTCTTC. Encoded protein: CASSWLGGSGGYNEQFF.

V is TRBV28 and J is TRBJ2-2, with D uncertain. V lost 4 bases, J lost 5 bases, and 5 bases lay in between. Looked up from germline, CDR1 is MDHEN and CDR2 is SYDVKM. This CDR3 comprises 12 residues. The CDR3 nucleotides read TGTGCCAGCAGTTCTAATACCGGGGAGCTGTTTTTT. Amino acids: CASSSNTGELFF.

The rearrangement links TRBV9 to TRBJ2-1; possibly TRBD2 for D (5 bases). With 1 base removed from V and 4 bases from J, the gap between germline ends came to 12 bases. Germline lookup yields CDR1 SGDLS and CDR2 YYNGEE. CDR3 size: 15 residues. CDR3 in amino acids: CASSVRGESYNEQFF. DNA for the CDR3: TGTGCCAGCAGCGTACGGGGTGAGAGTTACAATGAGCAGTTCTTC.

In this sample, this clone turned up once. J is TRBJ2-7 and V is TRBV19; D ambiguous. Germline V CDR1 and CDR2: LNHDA, SQIVND (reference sequence). CDR3 length equals 13 residues. V gave up 2 bases and J gave up 4 bases, with 9 bases separating them. In nucleotides, the CDR3 is TGTGCCAGTAGTATAAATAGTGCATACGAGCAGTACTTC. It yields the protein CASSINSAYEQYF.